This T cell receptor (beta chain) emerged from a study of blood T cell repertoires in COVID-19. As for the study in general: Spain, Italy and the United States supplied samples that represented acute and convalescent COVID-19. PBMCs, B-cell-depleted T cells, or T cells provided the cDNA or gDNA that made up the material.

Notes on this clone: The junction differs from germline at one of its ends, possibly a read error.

Profiled with immunoSEQ multiplex PCR; TCRdb holds only in-frame clones, not every one. The top ten clones hold 2.3% of a sample with 200,000 to 300,000 clones, about 87% of them seen once. Germline V CDR1 and CDR2: MGHRA, YSYEKL. The CDR3 has 17 residues. The sample taken for sequencing was peripheral blood. The chain employs TRBV4-1 and TRBJ1-1; TRBD1 agrees at 9 bases. The receptor comes from a woman aged 45-65 years with acute or convalescent COVID-19. CDR3 nucleotides: TGCGCCAGCAGCCAAGCGGACAGGGGTAAGTCCTACACTAAAGCTTTCTTT. Its protein is CASSQADRGKSYTKAFF.